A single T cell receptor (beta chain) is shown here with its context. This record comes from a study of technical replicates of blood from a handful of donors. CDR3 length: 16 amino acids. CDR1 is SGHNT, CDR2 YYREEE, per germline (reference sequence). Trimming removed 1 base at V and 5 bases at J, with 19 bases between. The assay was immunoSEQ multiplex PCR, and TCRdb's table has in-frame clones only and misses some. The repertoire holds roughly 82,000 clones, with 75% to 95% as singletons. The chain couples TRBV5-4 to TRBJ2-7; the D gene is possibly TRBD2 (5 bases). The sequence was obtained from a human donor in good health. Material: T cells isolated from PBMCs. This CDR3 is CASSLKTYGVGDEQYF. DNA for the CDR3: TGTGCCAGCAGCTTGAAGACTTACGGGGTCGGCGACGAGCAGTACTTC.